This section outlines one T cell receptor (beta chain) sequence together with its context. Antigen: not known. These data are taken from a study of beta chain features in type 1 diabetes. Overall study results and limits: Shortening of TCRB CDR3s, moderate but significant, appeared in all four CD4+ subsets of Type 1 diabetes patients. These data did not resolve whether HLA type affects TCRB rearrangement.

CDR3 length: 12 residues. Trimming left V 6 bases short and J 1 base short, with 9 bases between. The germline V gene has CDR1 SQVTM and CDR2 ANQGSEA. Since all of the isolated RNA was reverse transcribed, expressed TCRB transcripts were what got sequenced. Naive, central memory and regulatory T cell samples produced a mean of approximately 3.9 million reads. Clones were read by immunoSEQ multiplex PCR, and TCRdb kept only the in-frame ones, dropping some. The sample has hundreds of thousands of clones; roughly an eighth are singletons. The sample was naive CD4+ T cells from blood. The TCR comes from a man between 18 and 35 years old with type 1 diabetes. The chain combines TRBV29-1 with TRBJ1-1; D ambiguous. CDR3 residues: CSVALRNTEAFF. The CDR3 DNA reads as TGCAGCGTCGCTCTCAGGAACACTGAAGCTTTCTTT.